Only one count was recorded for the clone carrying this T cell receptor beta chain. What it recognizes is unknown. Primers: 60 Vbeta forward and 13 Jbeta reverse. Only in-frame clones appear in the TCRdb table, and some are missing; sequencing was by immunoSEQ multiplex PCR. The table lists tens of thousands of clones, about 73% of them singletons. The data were taken from a study of cytomegalovirus exposure and HLA in healthy donors. Study information: Assignment to the Caucasian-associated ancestry cluster applied to 81% of the approximately 400 genotyped donors. The study's findings and limits: Researchers reported in a later analysis that a missense DCLRE1C variant was tied to TCR beta V- and J-gene trimming. TCR beta sequences numbering around 15,000 were associated with HLA alleles at 0.05 false discovery rate in a later analysis.

Germline V gene lookup returns CDR1 MGHRA and CDR2 YSYEKL. This CDR3 is 16 amino acids long. Trimming pared 0 bases from V and 3 bases from J, leaving 9 bases between. The chain couples TRBV4-1 to TRBJ2-6; D may be TRBD2 (5 bases). The TCR was taken from a woman in her thirties in good health and CMV-seronegative. Specimen: PBMCs. The CDR3 region has the DNA TGCGCCAGCAGCCAAGATCCCGGGAATGGGGCCAACGTCCTGACTTTC. Protein: CASSQDPGNGANVLTF.